This T cell receptor (beta chain) emerged from a study of shared clonotypes between healthy human individuals. Points from the study as a whole: Sharing across four donors was highest in naive CD4 (roughly 5%) and lowest in memory CD8 (roughly 0.4%). Non-shared clonotypes were found to have lower generation probabilities than the clonotypes that were shared by all four of the sorted-subset donors.

This CDR3 is 15 amino acids long. Germline values: CDR1 MNHEY, CDR2 SMNVEV (reference sequence). Between the trimmed V and J ends, which lost 2 bases and 0 bases, there was a span of 11 bases. Sequencing used immunoSEQ multiplex PCR; TCRdb keeps in-frame clones, though not all of them. Counted here are approximately 2,000,000 clones, 80% to 95% occurring once; the ten biggest clones make up 1.5% to 2%. Naive CD8 cells comprised CD45RO-negative, CCR7-positively selected cells, excluding terminally differentiated effector memory CD45RA+ cells. As to this clone: What it recognizes is unknown.

Sequencing was carried out using naive CD8+ T cells from PBMCs. The chain has TRBV27 and TRBJ2-7, with D unresolved. The receptor was derived from a man in his late teens or twenties in good health. Some clones in this sample may be carry-over from other donors' samples. The CDR3: CASSLRVLPSYEQYF. CDR3 coding DNA: TGTGCCAGCAGTTTACGAGTATTACCCTCCTACGAGCAGTACTTC.